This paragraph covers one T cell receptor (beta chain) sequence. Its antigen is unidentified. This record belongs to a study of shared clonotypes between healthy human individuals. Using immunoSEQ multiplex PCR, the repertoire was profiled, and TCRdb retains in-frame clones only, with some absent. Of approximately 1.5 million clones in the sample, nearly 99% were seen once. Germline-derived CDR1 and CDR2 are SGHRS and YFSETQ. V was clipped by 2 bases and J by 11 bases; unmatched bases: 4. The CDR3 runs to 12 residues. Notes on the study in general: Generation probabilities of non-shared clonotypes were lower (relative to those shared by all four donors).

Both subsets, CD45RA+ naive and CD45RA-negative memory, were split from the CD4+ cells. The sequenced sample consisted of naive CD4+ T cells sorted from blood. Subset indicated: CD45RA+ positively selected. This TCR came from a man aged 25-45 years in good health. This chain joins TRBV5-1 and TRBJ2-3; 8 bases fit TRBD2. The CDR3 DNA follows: TGCGCCAGCAGCTTCAGTCGGGAGGGGCAGTATTTT. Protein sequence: CASSFSREGQYF.